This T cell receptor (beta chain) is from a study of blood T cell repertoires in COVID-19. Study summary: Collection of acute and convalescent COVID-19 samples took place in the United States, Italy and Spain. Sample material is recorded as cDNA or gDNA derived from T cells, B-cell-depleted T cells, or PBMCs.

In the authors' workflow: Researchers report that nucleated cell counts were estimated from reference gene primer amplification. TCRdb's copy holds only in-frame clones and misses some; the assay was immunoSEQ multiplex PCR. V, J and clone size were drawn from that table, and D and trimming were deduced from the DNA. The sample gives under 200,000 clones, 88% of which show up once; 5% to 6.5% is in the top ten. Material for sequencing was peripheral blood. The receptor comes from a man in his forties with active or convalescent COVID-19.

The CDR3 DNA reads as TGTGCCAGCAGCTTAGGGAGGACCTCCTATAATTCACCCCTCCACTTT. As protein: CASSLGRTSYNSPLHF. The chain uses TRBV7-2 and TRBJ1-6, with D unresolved. Germline V CDR1 and CDR2: SGHTA, FQGNSA. V was pared by 1 base and J by 0 bases, with 7 bases between. This CDR3 is built from 16 residues.